The 31 T cell receptor beta chains listed next were all sequenced from one sample in a study of blood T cell repertoires in COVID-19. Produced via immunoSEQ multiplex PCR; TCRdb's table is partial and in-frame only. This sample has under 450,000 clones; approximately 86% occur once, and the top ten carry roughly 6.6%. The sample was peripheral blood. The receptors come from a woman aged 55-69 years with COVID-19, enrolled during active disease.

This rearrangement joins TRBV27 to TRBJ2-1; 8 positions agree with TRBD1. V shed 4 bases and J 2 bases; nucleotides not matched to a gene: 4. The CDR3 extends over 15 amino acids. Germline CDR1 reads MNHEY; CDR2 reads SMNVEV (reference sequence). The chain's CDR3 is CASSWTGNAYNEQFF. The CDR3 region has the DNA TGTGCCAGCAGTTGGACAGGGAACGCCTACAATGAGCAGTTCTTC.

The J gene is TRBJ2-1, the V gene TRBV5-4; 16 positions match TRBD2. Germline V gene data show CDR1 as SGHNT and CDR2 as YYREEE (reference sequence). The CDR3 extends over 16 amino acids. With 4 bases clipped from V and 10 bases from J, the junction kept 8 bases outside the gene matches. The CDR3 region is CASSPGLAGGPGEQFF. As DNA, the CDR3 is TGTGCCAGCAGCCCGGGACTAGCGGGGGGGCCGGGGGAGCAGTTCTTC.

This chain uses TRBV29-1 with TRBJ1-2; 7 bases are a match to TRBD1. With V trimmed by 6 bases and J by 1 base, 11 bases remained unmatched. Looked up from germline, CDR1 is SQVTM and CDR2 is ANQGSEA. The CDR3 runs 15 residues. In DNA, the CDR3 is TGCAGCGTCGACAGGGAATTGGGTCGTAACTATGGCTACACCTTC. Amino acid sequence: CSVDRELGRNYGYTF. Complete variable domain (other parts from reference TRBV29-1 and TRBJ1-2): SAVISQKPSRDICQRGTSLTIQCQVDSQVTMMFWYRQQPGQSLTLIATANQGSEATYESGFVIDKFPISRPNLTFSTLTVSNMSPEDSSIYLCSVDRELGRNYGYTFGSGTRLTVV.

This clone was found once. The rearrangement links TRBV29-1 to TRBJ2-5; the D gene is possibly TRBD2 (6 bases). V dropped 6 bases and J dropped 5 bases, with 19 bases sitting between them. The CDR3 covers 14 residues. The germline CDR1 and CDR2 sequences are SQVTM and ANQGSEA. The CDR3 sequence: CSVGGRSSDETQYF. CDR3 DNA: TGCAGCGTGGGGGGTCGGAGCAGTGACGAGACCCAGTACTTC.

The chain combines TRBV13 with TRBJ1-6; 8 bases map to TRBD1. CDR1 PRHDT and CDR2 FYEKMQ come from the germline V gene (reference sequence). The CDR3 loop spans 15 amino acids. V shed 5 bases, J shed 9 bases, and the junction held 9 bases outside the gene matches. This chain's CDR3 is CASSVDREVGSPLHF. Written as DNA, the CDR3 is TGTGCCAGCAGCGTGGACAGGGAGGTCGGTTCACCCCTCCACTTT. The full variable domain, rest sourced from reference TRBV13 and TRBJ1-6, is AAGVIQSPRHLIKEKRETATLKCYPIPRHDTVYWYQQGPGQDPQFLISFYEKMQSDKGSIPDRFSAQQFSDYHSELNMSSLELGDSALYFCASSVDREVGSPLHFGNGTRLTVT.

This clone is a singleton in its sample. This rearrangement joins TRBV7-8 to TRBJ1-3; D not resolved. The CDR3 is 15 amino acids. The germline V gene encodes CDR1 SGHVS and CDR2 FQNEAQ. Trimming pared 2 bases from V and 1 base from J, leaving 9 bases between. CDR3 coding DNA: TGTGCCAGCAGCTTATTTGGGGAGTCTGGAAACACCATATATTTT. Translated, it gives CASSLFGESGNTIYF.

The chain employs TRBV5-1 and TRBJ1-1; D is perhaps TRBD1 (5 bases). Trimming shortened V by 4 bases and J by 0 bases, and 13 bases separated the two germline ends. The CDR3 consists of 15 residues. Germline V lookup: CDR1 SGHRS, CDR2 YFSETQ. The CDR3 bases are TGCGCCAGCAGCATCCCGACAGCTTTGAACACTGAAGCTTTCTTT. As protein: CASSIPTALNTEAFF.

The CDR3 nucleotides are TGCGCCAGCAGTGAAAGAGGATTTCAGCCCCAGCATTTT. It translates to CASSERGFQPQHF. The rearrangement links TRBV10-1 to TRBJ1-5, with D hard to call. CDR1 WNHNN and CDR2 SYGVQD come from the germline V gene (reference sequence). V was cut by 3 bases and J by 6 bases, with 9 bases left in between. The CDR3 covers 13 residues.

There are a few counts of this clone. The CDR3: CASSGQGAYNEQFF. The CDR3 DNA reads as TGTGCCAGCAGTGGACAGGGGGCCTACAATGAGCAGTTCTTC. The rearrangement uses TRBV5-5 and TRBJ2-1; 10 bases fit TRBD1. The germline V gene has CDR1 SGHKS and CDR2 YYEKEE (reference sequence). Trimming cost V 5 bases and J 2 bases; bases outside gene matches: 1. The CDR3 covers 14 residues.

The chain combines TRBV6-2 or TRBV6-3 with TRBJ2-7; D may be TRBD1 (6 bases). This CDR3 comprises 16 residues. The germline gives CDR1 MNHEY, CDR2 SVGEGT. The V gene lost 3 bases and the J gene lost 1 base, with 16 bases spanning the gap. CDR3 amino acids: CASSYFRQDTSYEQYF. The DNA for the CDR3 is TGTGCCAGCAGTTATTTTCGACAGGATACTTCCTACGAGCAGTACTTC.

V and J are TRBV7-9 and TRBJ1-2; D not certain. Looked up from germline, CDR1 is SEHNR and CDR2 is FQNEAQ (reference sequence). This CDR3 region has 10 residues. Trimming removed 4 bases from V and 8 bases from J, with 5 bases in between. The CDR3 protein is CASSSVGYTF. CDR3 nucleotide sequence: TGTGCCAGCAGCTCAGTGGGCTACACCTTC.

The chain carries TRBV7-6 and TRBJ2-2; D unclear. CDR1 and CDR2 (germline): SGHVS, FNYEAQ. The CDR3 extends over 15 amino acids. The V gene lost 1 base and the J gene lost 0 bases, with 6 bases spanning the gap. Here the CDR3 DNA reads TGTGCCAGCAGCTTAGGCCGGGCGAACACCGGGGAGCTGTTTTTT. Protein product: CASSLGRANTGELFF. The variable domain in full, completed from reference TRBV7-6 and TRBJ2-2, reads GAGVSQSPRYKVTKRGQDVALRCDPISGHVSLYWYRQALGQGPEFLTYFNYEAQQDKSGLPNDRFSAERPEGSISTLTIQRTEQRDSAMYRCASSLGRANTGELFFGEGSRLTVL.

The J gene is TRBJ1-1, the V gene TRBV27; 9 bases map to TRBD1. CDR3 length: 14 residues. The V segment lost 6 bases and the J segment 4 bases; nucleotides outside the gene matches: 6. Germline-derived CDR1 and CDR2 are MNHEY and SMNVEV (reference sequence). For the CDR3, the DNA is TGTGCCAGCAGACTGGGACAGGGTCGCACTGAAGCTTTCTTT. Its translation is CASRLGQGRTEAFF.

This clone was recorded only once. This sequence joins TRBV12-3 or TRBV12-4 and TRBJ2-7; the D is unclear. The V gene lost 2 bases and the J gene lost 7 bases, with 9 bases spanning the gap. The CDR3 extends over 12 amino acids. This CDR3 is CASSLRWAEQYF. The CDR3 DNA reads TGTGCCAGCAGTTTACGGTGGGCAGAGCAGTACTTC.

This sequence joins TRBV13 and TRBJ1-5; D unclear. The CDR3 consists of 14 residues. V was shortened by 1 base and J by 2 bases, with 6 bases between the two germline ends. The V gene's germline CDR1 is PRHDT and CDR2 FYEKMQ (reference sequence). The CDR3 DNA reads as TGTGCCAGCAGCTTAGCCACAGGCAATCAGCCCCAGCATTTT. It translates to CASSLATGNQPQHF.

The chain uses TRBV7-6 and TRBJ2-7; a possible D gene is TRBD1 (6 bases). Trimming cost V 4 bases and J 2 bases, with 15 bases left between them. This CDR3 has 15 residues. Germline V CDR1 and CDR2: SGHVS, FNYEAQ. The CDR3 here is CASSYGQSSTYEQYF. The CDR3, as DNA: TGTGCCAGCAGCTACGGACAGTCATCGACCTACGAGCAGTACTTC.

The chain uses TRBV5-6 and TRBJ1-4; 7 nucleotides match TRBD1. Germline V gene sequence: CDR1 SGHDT, CDR2 YYEEEE. The J segment lost 0 bases and the V segment lost 4 bases, leaving 9 bases of the junction unmatched. The CDR3 runs to 17 residues. The CDR3 DNA follows: TGTGCCAGCAGCCCCGAGTTGGGACAGTCAACTAATGAAAAACTGTTTTTT. Translated: CASSPELGQSTNEKLFF.

The chain carries TRBV4-2 and TRBJ1-1; weak D call: TRBD1 (5 bases). The CDR3 contains 15 residues. Trimming removed 0 bases at V and 0 bases at J, with 8 bases between. CDR1 is LGHNA and CDR2 is YNFKEQ in the germline V gene. DNA of the CDR3: TGTGCCAGCAGCCAAGAGGGGGGGATGAACACTGAAGCTTTCTTT. The encoded protein is CASSQEGGMNTEAFF.

This clone appeared a few times. The chain joins TRBV20-1 to TRBJ2-1, with D possibly TRBD2 on 6 matching bases. Germline V gene data show CDR1 as DFQATT and CDR2 as SNEGSKA (reference sequence). This CDR3 region has 17 residues. Trimming shortened V by 3 bases and J by 5 bases, and 23 bases separated the two germline ends. The CDR3 protein is CSASNAEGLRGHNEQFF. CDR3 in DNA: TGCAGTGCTAGTAACGCGGAGGGCCTGAGGGGCCACAATGAGCAGTTCTTC.

On this clone itself: Other DNA sequences in the sample encode the same CDR3. This sequence joins TRBV30 and TRBJ1-2; no clear D. Between the trimmed V and J ends, which lost 0 bases and 4 bases, there was a span of 3 bases. Germline V lookup: CDR1 GTSNPN, CDR2 SVGIG (reference sequence). CDR3 length: 11 amino acids. In DNA form, the CDR3 reads TGTGCCTGGAGTGTCGGCTATGGCTACACCTTC. Translating it yields CAWSVGYGYTF.

This clone showed up just a few times. The genes are TRBV9 and TRBJ2-2; 13 positions match TRBD2. The junction had 4 bases not matched to a gene; V was cut back by 3 bases and J by 2 bases. Germline V gene sequence: CDR1 SGDLS, CDR2 YYNGEE. The CDR3 runs to 17 residues. The CDR3 reads CASSARTSGGNTGELFF. In DNA form, the CDR3 reads TGTGCCAGCAGCGCCCGGACTAGCGGGGGAAACACCGGGGAGCTGTTTTTT.

This chain joins TRBV19 and TRBJ2-1; possible D gene TRBD2, 6 bases. The CDR3 contains 14 residues. With 6 bases removed from V and 6 bases from J, the gap between germline ends came to 15 bases. Germline-derived CDR1 and CDR2 are LNHDA and SQIVND (reference sequence). The CDR3 region is CASRPGGTSNEQFF. CDR3 nucleotide sequence: TGTGCCAGTAGGCCTGGGGGGACGAGCAATGAGCAGTTCTTC. The full variable domain, in which reference TRBV19 and TRBJ2-1 provide the parts outside the CDR3, is DGGITQSPKYLFRKEGQNVTLSCEQNLNHDAMYWYRQDPGQGLRLIYYSQIVNDFQKGDIAEGYSVSREKKESFPLTVTSAQKNPTAFYLCASRPGGTSNEQFFGPGTRLTVL.

The V gene is TRBV7-2, the J gene TRBJ1-1; the D gene is possibly TRBD1 (5 bases). The germline gives CDR1 SGHTA, CDR2 FQGNSA. The CDR3 has 16 residues. Trimming shortened V by 2 bases and J by 4 bases, and 17 bases separated the two germline ends. CDR3 sequence: CASSLMAGGIGTEAFF. The CDR3 DNA sequence: TGTGCCAGCAGCTTAATGGCGGGGGGGATCGGCACTGAAGCTTTCTTT.

The chain couples TRBV6-1 to TRBJ1-2; unclear D gene. CDR3 length: 14 amino acids. Germline CDR1 is MNHNS and CDR2 is SASEGT. The germline V and J ends were trimmed by 2 bases and 2 bases, with 9 bases remaining between them. CDR3 sequence: CASSEPWRNYGYTF. The CDR3 DNA sequence: TGTGCCAGCAGTGAACCGTGGAGGAACTATGGCTACACCTTC.

The V call is TRBV28, the J call TRBJ1-6; 8 nucleotides line up with TRBD1. V lost 4 bases and J lost 12; bases outside the gene matches: 8. The CDR3 is made up of 14 amino acids. The germline CDR1 and CDR2 sequences are MDHEN and SYDVKM. CDR3 sequence (DNA): TGTGCCAGCAGTTCTGGACAGGGAAATGAACCCCTCCACTTT. Translated, it gives CASSSGQGNEPLHF.

V is TRBV6-6 and J is TRBJ2-7; D is perhaps TRBD2 (5 bases). With 6 bases removed from V and 6 bases from J, the gap between germline ends came to 6 bases. Germline CDR1 MNHNY, CDR2 SVGAGI (reference sequence). The CDR3 extends over 10 amino acids. CDR3 amino acids: CASREGEQYF. The CDR3 DNA reads TGTGCCAGCAGAGAGGGCGAGCAGTACTTC.

This chain links TRBV28 with TRBJ1-3, with 8 bases that match TRBD1. Germline CDR1 reads MDHEN; CDR2 reads SYDVKM. The CDR3 is 16 residues long. Trimming cost V 2 bases and J 3 bases; bases outside gene matches: 6. The CDR3 DNA follows: TGTGCCAGCAGTTTACACAGGGGGACGAGTGGAAACACCATATATTTT. Amino acids: CASSLHRGTSGNTIYF.

The chain uses TRBV6-2 or TRBV6-3 and TRBJ2-2; no definite D call. The CDR3 extends over 11 amino acids. V was trimmed by 8 bases and J by 8 bases, leaving 9 bases between them. Looked up from germline, CDR1 is MNHEY and CDR2 is SVGEGT. The CDR3, as DNA: TGTGCCAGCTGCCGTCCGGGGGAGCTGTTTTTT. Its translation: CASCRPGELFF.

V is TRBV9 and J is TRBJ2-3, with a possible D match to TRBD2 (5 bases). CDR3 size: 15 residues. CDR1 is SGDLS and CDR2 is YYNGEE in the germline V gene. V lost 4 bases to trimming and J lost 0 bases, with 12 bases between them. For the CDR3, the DNA is TGTGCCAGCAGCAAGTTAGGACTGAGCACAGATACGCAGTATTTT. Its translation is CASSKLGLSTDTQYF.

The CDR3 sequence: CASSETQVDSSGANVLTF. CDR3 in DNA: TGTGCCAGCAGTGAAACCCAGGTCGATAGCTCTGGGGCCAACGTCCTGACTTTC. The gene calls are TRBV2 and TRBJ2-6; D unresolved. This CDR3 is built from 18 residues. The ends were cut back, 2 bases at V and 0 bases at J, with 14 bases in the middle. CDR1 is SNHLY, CDR2 FYNNEI, per germline. Together with reference TRBV2 and TRBJ2-6, the CDR3 gives the full variable domain: EPEVTQTPSHQVTQMGQEVILRCVPISNHLYFYWYRQILGQKVEFLVSFYNNEISEKSEIFDDQFSVERPDGSNFTLKIRSTKLEDSAMYFCASSETQVDSSGANVLTFGAGSRLTVL.

As for this clone: The sample contains more than one DNA sequence encoding this CDR3. The chain joins TRBV5-5 to TRBJ2-7, with D unresolved. The length of the CDR3 is 12 residues. Trimming removed 4 bases at V and 4 bases at J, with 9 bases between. Germline V gene data show CDR1 as SGHKS and CDR2 as YYEKEE (reference sequence). CDR3 bases: TGTGCCAGCAGCCGTGACTCGTACGAGCAGTACTTC. Its translation: CASSRDSYEQYF.